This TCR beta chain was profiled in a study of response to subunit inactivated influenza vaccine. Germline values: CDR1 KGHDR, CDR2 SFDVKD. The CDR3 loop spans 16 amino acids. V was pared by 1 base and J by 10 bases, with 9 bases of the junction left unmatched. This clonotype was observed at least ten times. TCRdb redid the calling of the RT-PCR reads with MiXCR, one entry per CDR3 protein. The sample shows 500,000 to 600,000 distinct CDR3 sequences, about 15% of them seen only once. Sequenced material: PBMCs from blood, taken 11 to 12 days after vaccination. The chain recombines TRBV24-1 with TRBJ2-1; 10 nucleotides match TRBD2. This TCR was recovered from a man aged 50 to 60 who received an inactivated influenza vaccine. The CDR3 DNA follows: TGTGCCACCAGTGATTTTCACAGCGGGGGGGCATGGGAGCAGTTCTTC. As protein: CATSDFHSGGAWEQFF.